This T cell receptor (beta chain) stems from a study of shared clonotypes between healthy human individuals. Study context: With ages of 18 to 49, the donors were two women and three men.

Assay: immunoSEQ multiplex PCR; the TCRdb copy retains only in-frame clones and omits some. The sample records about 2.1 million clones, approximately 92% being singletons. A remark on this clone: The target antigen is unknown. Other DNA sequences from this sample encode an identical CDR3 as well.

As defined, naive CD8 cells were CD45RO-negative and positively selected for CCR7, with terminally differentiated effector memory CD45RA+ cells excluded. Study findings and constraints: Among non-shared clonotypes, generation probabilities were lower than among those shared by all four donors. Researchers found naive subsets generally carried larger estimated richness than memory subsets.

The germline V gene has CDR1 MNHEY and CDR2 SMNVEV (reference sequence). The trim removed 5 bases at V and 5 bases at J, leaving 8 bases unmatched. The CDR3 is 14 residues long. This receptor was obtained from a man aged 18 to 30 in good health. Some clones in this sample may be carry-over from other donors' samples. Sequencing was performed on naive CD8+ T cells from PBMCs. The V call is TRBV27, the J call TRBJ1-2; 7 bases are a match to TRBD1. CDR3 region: CASSPTGTDYGYTF. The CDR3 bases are TGTGCCAGCAGTCCGACAGGGACGGATTATGGCTACACCTTC.